The clone carrying this T cell receptor beta chain was counted a few times. Specified treatment: randomized to nivolumab then ipilimumab (arm A) or the reverse (arm B). TCRdb's copy holds only in-frame clones and misses some; the assay was immunoSEQ multiplex PCR. This sample has around 34,000 clones, with less than 85% found just once. These data originate in a study of sequential checkpoint blockade in melanoma. The CDR3 is made up of 14 amino acids. The receptor's source is a human donor with melanoma. The chain recombines TRBV21-1 with TRBJ1-2; the D segment call TRBD1 is taken from the table without a DNA check. TRBV21-1 is labeled a pseudogene. The sequencing used CD8+ T cells sorted from blood (inferred from file names), collected from a patient given nivolumab and ipilimumab in sequence. Here the CDR3 reads CASSKTQANYGYTF. The CDR3, as DNA: TGTGCCAGCAGCAAAACACAGGCGAACTATGGCTACACCTTC.